Following are 15 T cell receptor beta chains from one sample sequenced in a study of blood T cells in healthy people across ages. PCR was performed a second time for about 7 to 12 cycles using a sample-barcoded 5' primer and a J-beta primer mix. TCRdb redid the calling of the 5' RACE reads with MiXCR, one entry per CDR3 protein. The table has over 600,000 distinct CDR3 sequences, around half seen once; the top ten hold roughly 18%. Sequencing was carried out using blood. The receptors were gathered from an older man in good health.

This chain joins TRBV5-1 and TRBJ2-3, with D possibly being TRBD2 (6 bases). The CDR3 extends over 16 amino acids. The ends were cut back, 6 bases at V and 0 bases at J, with 17 bases in the middle. Germline CDR1 and CDR2: SGHRS and YFSETQ. The CDR3 DNA sequence: TGCGCCAGCACCCACCGTTTGGAGGGGAGCACAGATACGCAGTATTTT. Translation: CASTHRLEGSTDTQYF.

Many counts were recorded for this clonotype. This chain links TRBV20-1 with TRBJ2-7, with 10 bases fitting TRBD1. The CDR3 contains 16 residues. Germline CDR1 is DFQATT and CDR2 is SNEGSKA (reference sequence). V shed 3 bases, J shed 1 base, and the junction held 9 bases outside the gene matches. CDR3 nucleotides: TGCAGTGCTAGCCGGCCGGGACAGGGGCTTTCCTACGAGCAGTACTTC. Its translation: CSASRPGQGLSYEQYF.

Turning to this clonotype: A much more abundant neighbour one base away suggests this may be a read error. The chain links TRBV20-1 to TRBJ2-5; the match to TRBD1 covers 12 bases. The J call may be mistaken, given a closer DNA end match to TRBJ2-7. Per germline, CDR1 DFQATT and CDR2 SNEGSKA (reference sequence). This CDR3 contains 14 residues. CDR3 protein: CSAHGTGGVNEQYF. In nucleotides, the CDR3 is TGCAGTGCCCACGGGACAGGGGGCGTAAACGAGCAGTACTTC.

The genes are TRBV5-1 and TRBJ2-7; 8 nucleotides align to TRBD2. The CDR3 totals 12 residues. With V trimmed by 5 bases and J by 7 bases, 5 bases remained unmatched. Germline-derived CDR1 and CDR2 are SGHRS and YFSETQ. The CDR3 loop is CASRKTSDEQYF. The DNA of the CDR3 is TGCGCCAGCAGAAAGACTAGCGATGAGCAGTACTTC.

This clonotype was counted a few times. The V gene is TRBV9, the J gene TRBJ1-5; the D gene is possibly TRBD1 (6 bases). The CDR3 totals 14 residues. Germline V gene data show CDR1 as SGDLS and CDR2 as YYNGEE. V lost 2 bases, J lost 5 bases, and 11 bases lay in between. CDR3 residues: CASSVGAGDQPQHF. DNA for the CDR3: TGTGCCAGCAGCGTTGGGGCAGGGGATCAGCCCCAGCATTTT. The entire variable domain, with the rest obtained from reference TRBV9 and TRBJ1-5, is as follows: DSGVTQTPKHLITATGQRVTLRCSPRSGDLSVYWYQQSLDQGLQFLIQYYNGEERAKGNILERFSAQQFPDLHSELNLSSLELGDSALYFCASSVGAGDQPQHFGDGTRLSIL.

The gene calls are TRBV20-1 and TRBJ1-2; D not resolved. The CDR3 covers 12 residues. The germline V gene has CDR1 DFQATT and CDR2 SNEGSKA (reference sequence). The V end lost 5 bases, the J end lost 2 bases, and 9 bases lay between the germline ends. The DNA of the CDR3 is TGCAGTGCTGAACAGACCAACTATGGCTACACCTTC. This sequence encodes CSAEQTNYGYTF.

The gene calls are TRBV29-1 and TRBJ2-7; 8 nucleotides align to TRBD1. This CDR3 region has 13 residues. Germline assignment: CDR1 SQVTM and CDR2 ANQGSEA. Trimming cost V 7 bases and J 5 bases; bases outside gene matches: 10. The CDR3 loop reads CSASGQVLNEQYF. The CDR3 DNA reads TGCAGCGCTTCGGGACAGGTCTTGAACGAGCAGTACTTC.

This rearrangement joins TRBV19 to TRBJ2-3, with 9 bases that match TRBD2. CDR3 length: 14 residues. In germline, CDR1 is LNHDA, CDR2 SQIVND (reference sequence). J lost 5 bases, V lost 8 bases, and 8 bases had no gene match. CDR3 sequence reads: CASQIAGVRDTQYF. The CDR3, as DNA: TGTGCCAGTCAGATAGCGGGAGTCAGAGATACGCAGTATTTT.

This clonotype was recorded a few times. The chain joins TRBV12-3 or TRBV12-4 to TRBJ2-3, with 14 bases aligning to TRBD2. CDR3 length: 16 residues. J was trimmed by 8 bases and V by 5 bases; bases with no gene match: 9. CDR3 protein: CASSHLGTSGSATQYF. CDR3 sequence (DNA): TGTGCCAGCAGTCACCTCGGGACTAGCGGGAGTGCTACGCAGTATTTT.

This clonotype was picked up one time. At one end, the junction sequence differs from germline, possibly due to a read error. The CDR3 sequence: CASSSLTGGFVAGEVFF. In nucleotides, the CDR3 is TGTGCCAGTAGCTCATTGACAGGGGGATTTGTAGCCGGGGAGGTGTTTTTT. The rearrangement joins TRBV7-2 to TRBJ2-2; 9 nucleotides match TRBD1. The CDR3 runs to 17 residues. From germline, CDR1 is SGHTA and CDR2 FQGNSA. The variable domain in full, completed from reference TRBV7-2 and TRBJ2-2, reads GAGVSQSPSNKVTEKGKDVELRCDPISGHTALYWYRQSLGQGLEFLIYFQGNSAPDKSGLPSDRFSAERTGGSVSTLTIQRTQQEDSAVYLCASSSLTGGFVAGEVFFGEGSRLTVL.

This clonotype was observed a few times. The chain couples TRBV20-1 to TRBJ2-6; D is ambiguous. Germline CDR1 DFQATT, CDR2 SNEGSKA (reference sequence). Between the trimmed V and J ends, which lost 6 bases and 2 bases, there was a span of 11 bases. The CDR3 sequence is 14 residues long. The CDR3 loop is CSAVRPAGANVLTF. CDR3 bases: TGCAGTGCCGTGAGGCCTGCTGGGGCCAACGTCCTGACTTTC.

This clonotype turned up a few times. The chain is built from TRBV30 and TRBJ1-5; D unresolved. Germline CDR1 is GTSNPN and CDR2 is SVGIG (reference sequence). The CDR3 sequence is 14 residues long. V lost 0 bases and J 1 base, leaving 7 bases between the germline ends. Here the CDR3 DNA reads TGTGCCTGGAGTGTATTGCGGAGCAATCAGCCCCAGCATTTT. Protein: CAWSVLRSNQPQHF.

This clonotype has just one count. The V and J genes are TRBV5-1 and TRBJ2-3; perhaps D is TRBD1 or TRBD2 (6 bases each). The CDR3 is 15 residues long. Germline CDR1 SGHRS, CDR2 YFSETQ. Trimming left V 4 bases short and J 4 bases short, with 16 bases between. The CDR3 here is CASSPPTGAADTQYF. The CDR3 nucleotides are TGCGCCAGCAGCCCACCGACGGGGGCGGCAGATACGCAGTATTTT.

This clonotype was recorded a few times. This rearrangement joins TRBV11-2 to TRBJ2-1; D tentatively fits TRBD1 or TRBD2 (5 bases each). The V gene lost 5 bases and the J gene lost 0 bases, with 11 bases spanning the gap. The germline gives CDR1 SGHAT, CDR2 FQNNGV. The CDR3 has 15 amino acids. CDR3: CASSPDGGSYNEQFF. The CDR3 DNA reads as TGTGCCAGCAGCCCAGATGGGGGCTCCTACAATGAGCAGTTCTTC. The whole variable domain, filled in from reference TRBV11-2 and TRBJ2-1, reads EAGVAQSPRYKIIEKRQSVAFWCNPISGHATLYWYQQILGQGPKLLIQFQNNGVVDDSQLPKDRFSAERLKGVDSTLKIQPAKLEDSAVYLCASSPDGGSYNEQFFGPGTRLTVL.

This clonotype was observed a few times. The genes are TRBV13 and TRBJ2-7, with 12 nucleotides matching TRBD2. The germline V gene encodes CDR1 PRHDT and CDR2 FYEKMQ (reference sequence). The CDR3 length is 13 residues. V shed 5 bases and J 7 bases; nucleotides not matched to a gene: 3. The CDR3 DNA reads TGTGCCAGCAGCGCCGGGACTAGCGGGGAGCAGTACTTC. It codes for CASSAGTSGEQYF.